This TCR beta chain is from a study of T cell responses to AZD1222 COVID-19 vaccine. General study findings and limits: Reports indicate that nearly half of spike-specific TCRs are directed at unmutated variant regions. Most donors were white British and more were female, and clonal diversity was possibly underestimated. Spike-spanning, vaccine-associated CD4 TCRs were dominant at 160-218 and 743-854.

Profiled with immunoSEQ multiplex PCR; TCRdb holds only in-frame clones, not every one. Among 120,000 or so clones listed, roughly nine tenths were seen once. The CDR3 has 16 residues. A note on this clone: The antigen is unknown.

This TCR was recovered from an adult in good health. This sample comprised peripheral blood, obtained on day 0 of AZD1222 vaccination. The chain carries TRBV21-1 and TRBJ2-1; TRBD2 is the table's D call, not checked against the DNA. TRBV21-1 is assigned pseudogene status. CDR3: CASSSKWGENSNEQFF. The CDR3 nucleotides are TGTGCCAGCAGCTCAAAGTGGGGGGAGAATTCCAATGAGCAGTTCTTC.